The following is a TCR beta chain sequence with its context. Antigen specificity is unknown. These data belong to a study of T cells in Graves' hyperthyroidism and ophthalmopathy. Whole-study findings and limits: In the blood, most expanded thyroid clonotypes above 0.001 appeared as well. The model identified upcoming ophthalmopathy a median around 6 months ahead of onset.

Amplification targeted TCR beta CDR3 regions from RNA transcripts. TCR CDR3 regions were first amplified by RT-PCR with HTBI primers. TCRdb processed the multiplex PCR reads anew with MiXCR; each CDR3 protein has one entry. This table has fewer than 450,000 distinct CDR3 sequences, about a sixth appearing once. The CDR3 is 15 amino acids. Trimming shortened V by 7 bases and J by 0 bases, and 13 bases separated the two germline ends. The V gene's germline CDR1 is MNHEY and CDR2 SVGEGT. Sequencing was carried out using blood. This chain joins TRBV6-2 or TRBV6-3 and TRBJ1-3; D is undetermined. This clonotype originated in a woman in her twenties or thirties with Graves' hyperthyroidism that later progressed to Graves' ophthalmopathy. The CDR3 region has the DNA TGTGCCAGCACTGATGGCAAGAGCTCTGGAAACACCATATATTTT. Its translation: CASTDGKSSGNTIYF.